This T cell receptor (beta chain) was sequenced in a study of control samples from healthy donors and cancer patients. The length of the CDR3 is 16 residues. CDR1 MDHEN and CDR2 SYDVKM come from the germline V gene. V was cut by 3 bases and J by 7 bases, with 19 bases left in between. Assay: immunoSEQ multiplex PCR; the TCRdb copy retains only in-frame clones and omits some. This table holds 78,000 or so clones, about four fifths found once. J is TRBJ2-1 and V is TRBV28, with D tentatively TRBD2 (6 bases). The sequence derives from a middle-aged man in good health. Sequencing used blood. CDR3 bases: TGTGCCAGCAGTTTGCTTAGGAGGACTATTGGAAATGAGCAGTTCTTC. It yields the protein CASSLLRRTIGNEQFF.